This T cell receptor beta chain was sequenced in a study of graft-versus-host responses after intestinal transplantation. Study information: Among the recipients, transplants were multivisceral, liver-intestinal, or isolated intestinal.

For this clone: The antigen remains unidentified.

Study-wide points: Circulating GvH clone levels at their peak were associated with HvG declines (early post-transplant). Graft-versus-host to host-versus-graft clonal ratios in allografts were high in patients with graft-donor T cell macrochimerism.

Intraepithelial and lamina propria lymphocytes were freed from processed graft tissue. The germline V and J ends were trimmed by 6 bases and 3 bases, with 8 bases remaining between them. This CDR3 comprises 12 residues. Germline values: CDR1 MNHNY, CDR2 SVGAGI (reference sequence). Method: immunoSEQ multiplex PCR; TCRdb's copy keeps in-frame clones and lacks some. The sample includes about 63,000 clones, roughly 90% of them seen just once. This receptor was identified in a human patient who received an intestinal transplant, so some T cells may come from the graft donor. V gene TRBV6-6 combines with J gene TRBJ1-1, with TRBD1 as a possible D gene (6 bases). The sample consisted of ileum tissue, taken less than 400 days after transplant. The CDR3 DNA sequence: TGTGCCAGCAGGACAGGTGACACTGAAGCTTTCTTT. This gives the protein CASRTGDTEAFF.